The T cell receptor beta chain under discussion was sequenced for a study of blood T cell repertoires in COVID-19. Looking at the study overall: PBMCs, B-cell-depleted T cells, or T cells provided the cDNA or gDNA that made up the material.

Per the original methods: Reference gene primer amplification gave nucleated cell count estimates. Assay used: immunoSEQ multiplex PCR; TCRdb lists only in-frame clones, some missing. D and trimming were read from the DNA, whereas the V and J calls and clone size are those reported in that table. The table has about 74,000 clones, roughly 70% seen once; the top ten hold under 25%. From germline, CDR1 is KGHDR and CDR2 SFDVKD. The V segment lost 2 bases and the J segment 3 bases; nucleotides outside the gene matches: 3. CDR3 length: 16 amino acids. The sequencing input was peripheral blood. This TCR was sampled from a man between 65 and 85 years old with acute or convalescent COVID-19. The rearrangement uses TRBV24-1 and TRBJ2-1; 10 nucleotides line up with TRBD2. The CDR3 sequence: CATSDSLAGDYNEQFF. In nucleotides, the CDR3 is TGTGCCACCAGTGATTCCCTAGCGGGAGACTACAATGAGCAGTTCTTC.